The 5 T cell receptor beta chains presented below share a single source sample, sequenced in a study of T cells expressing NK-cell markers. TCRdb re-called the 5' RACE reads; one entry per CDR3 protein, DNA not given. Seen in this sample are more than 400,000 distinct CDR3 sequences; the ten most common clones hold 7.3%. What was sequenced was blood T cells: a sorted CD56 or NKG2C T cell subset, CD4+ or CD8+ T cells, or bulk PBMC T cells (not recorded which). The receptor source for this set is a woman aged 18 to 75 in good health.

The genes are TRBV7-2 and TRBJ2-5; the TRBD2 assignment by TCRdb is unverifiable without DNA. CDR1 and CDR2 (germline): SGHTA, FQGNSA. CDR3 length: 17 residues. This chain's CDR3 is CASSETVTSGSWETQYF.

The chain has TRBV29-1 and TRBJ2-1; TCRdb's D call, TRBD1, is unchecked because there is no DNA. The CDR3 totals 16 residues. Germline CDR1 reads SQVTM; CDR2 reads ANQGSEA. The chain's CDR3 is CSVEVGTQSSYNEQFF.

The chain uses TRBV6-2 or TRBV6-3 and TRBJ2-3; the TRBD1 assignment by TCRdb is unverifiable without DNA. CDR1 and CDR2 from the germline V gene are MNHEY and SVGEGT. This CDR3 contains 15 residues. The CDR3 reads CASSRGQGFTDTQYF.

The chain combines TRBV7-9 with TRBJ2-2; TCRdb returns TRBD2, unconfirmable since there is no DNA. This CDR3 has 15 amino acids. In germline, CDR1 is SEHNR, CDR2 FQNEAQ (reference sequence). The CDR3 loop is CASSLMGLGTGELFF.

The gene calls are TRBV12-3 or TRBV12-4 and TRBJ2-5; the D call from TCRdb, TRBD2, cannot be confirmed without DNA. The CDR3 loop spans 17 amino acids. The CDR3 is CASSLTSGGNKQETQYF.